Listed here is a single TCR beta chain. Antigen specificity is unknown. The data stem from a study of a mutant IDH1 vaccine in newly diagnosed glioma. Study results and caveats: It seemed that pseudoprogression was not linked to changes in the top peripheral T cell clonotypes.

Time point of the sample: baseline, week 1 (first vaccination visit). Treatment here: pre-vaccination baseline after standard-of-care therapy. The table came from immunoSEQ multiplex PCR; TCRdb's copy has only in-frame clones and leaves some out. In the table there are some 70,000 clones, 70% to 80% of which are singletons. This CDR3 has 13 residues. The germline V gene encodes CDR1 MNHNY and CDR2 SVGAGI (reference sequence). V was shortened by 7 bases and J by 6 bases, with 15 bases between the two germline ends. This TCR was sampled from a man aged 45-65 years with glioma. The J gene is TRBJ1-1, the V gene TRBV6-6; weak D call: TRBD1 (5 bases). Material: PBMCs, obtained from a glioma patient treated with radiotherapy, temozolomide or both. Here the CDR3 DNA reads TGTGCCAGCAACCGACAGTTTGGCGCTGAAGCTTTCTTT. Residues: CASNRQFGAEAFF.